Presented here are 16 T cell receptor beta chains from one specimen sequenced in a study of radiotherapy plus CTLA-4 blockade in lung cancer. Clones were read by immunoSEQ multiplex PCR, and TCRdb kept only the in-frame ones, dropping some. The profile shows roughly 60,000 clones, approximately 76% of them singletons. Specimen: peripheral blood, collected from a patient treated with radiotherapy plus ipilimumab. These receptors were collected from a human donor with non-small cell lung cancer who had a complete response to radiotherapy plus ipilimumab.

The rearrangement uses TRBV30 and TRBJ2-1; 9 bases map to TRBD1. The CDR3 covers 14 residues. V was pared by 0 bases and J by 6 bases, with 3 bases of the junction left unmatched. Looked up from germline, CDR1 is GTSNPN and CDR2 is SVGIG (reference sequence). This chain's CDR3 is CAWSVGTGSNEQFF. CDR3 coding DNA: TGTGCCTGGAGTGTAGGGACAGGGAGCAATGAGCAGTTCTTC.

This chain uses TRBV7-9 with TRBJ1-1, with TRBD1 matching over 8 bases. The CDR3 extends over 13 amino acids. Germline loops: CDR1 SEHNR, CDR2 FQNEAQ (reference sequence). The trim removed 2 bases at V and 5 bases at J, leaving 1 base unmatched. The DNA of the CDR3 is TGTGCCAGCAGCTTAAACAGGGGGACTGAAGCTTTCTTT. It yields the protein CASSLNRGTEAFF. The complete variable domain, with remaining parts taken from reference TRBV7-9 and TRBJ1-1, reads DTGVSQNPRHKITKRGQNVTFRCDPISEHNRLYWYRQTLGQGPEFLTYFQNEAQLEKSRLLSDRFSAERPKGSFSTLEIQRTEQGDSAMYLCASSLNRGTEAFFGQGTRLTVV.

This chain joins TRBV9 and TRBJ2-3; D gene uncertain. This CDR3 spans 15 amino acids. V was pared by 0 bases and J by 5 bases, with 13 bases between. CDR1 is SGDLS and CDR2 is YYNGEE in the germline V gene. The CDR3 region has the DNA TGTGCCAGCAGCGTAGGCGGTTCTTCTGTAGATACGCAGTATTTT. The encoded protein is CASSVGGSSVDTQYF.

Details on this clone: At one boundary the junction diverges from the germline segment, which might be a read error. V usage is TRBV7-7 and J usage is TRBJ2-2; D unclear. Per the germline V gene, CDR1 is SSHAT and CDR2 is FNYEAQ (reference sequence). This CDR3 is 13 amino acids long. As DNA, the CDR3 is TGTGCTAGCAGCTTAGGAGAGGCCGGGGAGCTGTTTTTT. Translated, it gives CASSLGEAGELFF.

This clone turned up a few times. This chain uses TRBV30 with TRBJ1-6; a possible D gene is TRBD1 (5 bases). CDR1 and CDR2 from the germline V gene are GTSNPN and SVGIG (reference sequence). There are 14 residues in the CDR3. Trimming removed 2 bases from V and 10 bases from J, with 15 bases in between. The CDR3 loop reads CAWSWMQGISPLHF. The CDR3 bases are TGTGCCTGGAGTTGGATGCAGGGAATCTCACCCCTCCACTTT.

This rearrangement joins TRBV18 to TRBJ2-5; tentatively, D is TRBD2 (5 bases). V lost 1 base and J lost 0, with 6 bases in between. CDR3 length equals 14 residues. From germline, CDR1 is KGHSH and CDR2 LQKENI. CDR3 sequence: CASSPRENQETQYF. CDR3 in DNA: TGTGCCAGCTCACCACGGGAGAACCAAGAGACCCAGTACTTC.

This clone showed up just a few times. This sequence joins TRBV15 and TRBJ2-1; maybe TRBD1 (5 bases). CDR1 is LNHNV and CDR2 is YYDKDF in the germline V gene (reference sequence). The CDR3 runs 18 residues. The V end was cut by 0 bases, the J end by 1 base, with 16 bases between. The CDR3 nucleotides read TGTGCCACCAGCAGAGATCTCGCTGACAGTATATCCTACAATGAGCAGTTCTTC. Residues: CATSRDLADSISYNEQFF.

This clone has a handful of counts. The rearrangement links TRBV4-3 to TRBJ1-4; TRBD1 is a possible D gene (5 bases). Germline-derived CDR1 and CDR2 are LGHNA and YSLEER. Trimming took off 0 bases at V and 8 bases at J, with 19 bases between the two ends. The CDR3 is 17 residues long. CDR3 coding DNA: TGCGCCAGCAGCCAAGAAGTATCGGAAGGGGTTTACGAAAAACTGTTTTTT. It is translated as CASSQEVSEGVYEKLFF.

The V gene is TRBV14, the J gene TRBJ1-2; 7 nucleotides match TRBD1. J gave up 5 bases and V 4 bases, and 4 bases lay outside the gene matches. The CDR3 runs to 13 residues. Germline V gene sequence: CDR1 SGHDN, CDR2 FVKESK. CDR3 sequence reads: CASSRDRLYGYTF. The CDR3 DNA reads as TGTGCCAGCAGCCGGGACAGATTATATGGCTACACCTTC.

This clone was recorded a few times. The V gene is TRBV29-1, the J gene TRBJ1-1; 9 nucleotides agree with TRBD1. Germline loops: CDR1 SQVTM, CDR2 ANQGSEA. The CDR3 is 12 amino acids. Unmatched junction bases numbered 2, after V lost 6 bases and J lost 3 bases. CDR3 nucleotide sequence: TGCAGCGTCAGACAGGGGGACACTGAAGCTTTCTTT. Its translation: CSVRQGDTEAFF. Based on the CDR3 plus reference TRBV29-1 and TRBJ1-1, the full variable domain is SAVISQKPSRDICQRGTSLTIQCQVDSQVTMMFWYRQQPGQSLTLIATANQGSEATYESGFVIDKFPISRPNLTFSTLTVSNMSPEDSSIYLCSVRQGDTEAFFGQGTRLTVV.

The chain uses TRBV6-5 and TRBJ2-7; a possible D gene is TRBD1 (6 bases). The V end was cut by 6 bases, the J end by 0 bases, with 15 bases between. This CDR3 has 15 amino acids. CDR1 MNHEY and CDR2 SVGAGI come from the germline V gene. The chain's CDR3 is CASRKNRESSYEQYF. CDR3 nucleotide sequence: TGTGCCAGCAGGAAGAACAGGGAAAGCTCCTACGAGCAGTACTTC.

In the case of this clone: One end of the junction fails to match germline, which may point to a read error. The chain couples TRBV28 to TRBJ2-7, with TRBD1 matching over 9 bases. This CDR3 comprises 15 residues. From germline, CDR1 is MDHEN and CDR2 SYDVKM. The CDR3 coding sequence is TGTGCCAGCAGTGCCGGGACAGGGTCCGGCTACGGGCAGTACTTC. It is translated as CASSAGTGSGYGQYF.

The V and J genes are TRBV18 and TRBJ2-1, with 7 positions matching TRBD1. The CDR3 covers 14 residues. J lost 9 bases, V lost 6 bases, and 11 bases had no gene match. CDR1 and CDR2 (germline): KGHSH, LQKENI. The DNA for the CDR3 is TGTGCCAGCTCGCAGAGGGGGCAATATGGTGAGCAGTTCTTC. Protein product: CASSQRGQYGEQFF. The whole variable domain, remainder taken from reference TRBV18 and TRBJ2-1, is NAGVMQNPRHLVRRRGQEARLRCSPMKGHSHVYWYRQLPEEGLKFMVYLQKENIIDESGMPKERFSAEFPKEGPSILRIQQVVRGDSAAYFCASSQRGQYGEQFFGPGTRLTVL.

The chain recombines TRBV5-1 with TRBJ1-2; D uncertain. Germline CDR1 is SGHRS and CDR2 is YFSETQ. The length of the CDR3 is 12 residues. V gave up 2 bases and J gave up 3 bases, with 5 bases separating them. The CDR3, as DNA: TGCGCCAGCAGCTTTTCTGACTATGGCTACACCTTC. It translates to CASSFSDYGYTF.

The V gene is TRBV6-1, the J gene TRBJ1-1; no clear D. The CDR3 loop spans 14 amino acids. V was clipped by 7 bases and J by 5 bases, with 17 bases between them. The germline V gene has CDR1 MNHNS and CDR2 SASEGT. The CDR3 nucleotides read TGTGCCAGCACCGAACAGTGGGTGAGAACTGAAGCTTTCTTT. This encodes CASTEQWVRTEAFF.

DNA of the CDR3: TGTGCCAGCAGCGGCAGGGGGAGCAATCAGCCCCAGCATTTT. The encoded protein is CASSGRGSNQPQHF. The chain is built from TRBV7-9 and TRBJ1-5, with 7 bases lining up with TRBD1. In germline, CDR1 is SEHNR, CDR2 FQNEAQ (reference sequence). The CDR3 runs 14 residues. Trimming took 5 bases from V and 1 from J; bases not matched to a gene: 2.